This T cell receptor beta chain appears in the sequencing data of a study of CD8 T cells in ankylosing spondylitis. Points from the study as a whole: Earlier authors reported some of these motif variants in reactive arthritis synovial fluid and blood. A TCR beta motif of 7 or 8 highly homologous variants appeared characteristic of ankylosing spondylitis blood. The study looked at matched synovial fluid samples from ankylosing spondylitis patients. Disease-linked clones were reported to be significantly enriched there.

This clonotype was counted many times. Its target is unknown. This CDR3 spans 12 amino acids. V gave up 4 bases and J gave up 10 bases, with 10 bases separating them. Germline V gene lookup returns CDR1 MNHEY and CDR2 SVGAGI. TCR beta libraries were made by quantitative 5'-RACE with molecular barcodes. TCRdb called the 5' RACE reads again in MiXCR, with one record for every CDR3 protein. Here the sample spans 450,000 to 550,000 distinct CDR3 sequences, 5.3% being singletons. Sequenced material: blood, either unsorted or a sorted T cell fraction (not recorded which). The sequence was obtained from a male donor with ankylosing spondylitis. The chain couples TRBV6-5 to TRBJ1-4, with a weak D call TRBD1 (6 bases). The CDR3 sequence is CASSSQGGKLFF. The CDR3 bases are TGTGCCAGCAGTTCCCAAGGGGGAAAACTGTTTTTT.